This TCR beta chain was observed in a study of early T cells in non-severe SARS-CoV-2 infection. Whole-study findings and limits: Matching with VDJdb favored anti-spike CD8 responses (missing private and CD4 specificities).

Individual cDNA molecules carried attached unique molecular identifiers. MiXCR, run by TCRdb on the 5' RACE reads, gives a single entry per CDR3 protein. The sample records roughly 66,000 distinct CDR3 sequences, approximately 8.3% being singletons. With 2 bases removed from V and 5 bases from J, the gap between germline ends came to 12 bases. This CDR3 comprises 15 residues. This clonotype has only a few counts. The antigen is not known. The TCR sequence derives from an adult who was a healthcare worker with PCR-confirmed SARS-CoV-2 infection or an uninfected control (not recorded which). V and J are TRBV12-3 or TRBV12-4 and TRBJ2-2; possible D gene TRBD2, 6 bases. The sequencing sample was made of whole blood. CDR3 region: CASSLWAGRTGELFF. The DNA for the CDR3 is TGTGCCAGCAGTTTATGGGCGGGGAGAACCGGGGAGCTGTTTTTT.